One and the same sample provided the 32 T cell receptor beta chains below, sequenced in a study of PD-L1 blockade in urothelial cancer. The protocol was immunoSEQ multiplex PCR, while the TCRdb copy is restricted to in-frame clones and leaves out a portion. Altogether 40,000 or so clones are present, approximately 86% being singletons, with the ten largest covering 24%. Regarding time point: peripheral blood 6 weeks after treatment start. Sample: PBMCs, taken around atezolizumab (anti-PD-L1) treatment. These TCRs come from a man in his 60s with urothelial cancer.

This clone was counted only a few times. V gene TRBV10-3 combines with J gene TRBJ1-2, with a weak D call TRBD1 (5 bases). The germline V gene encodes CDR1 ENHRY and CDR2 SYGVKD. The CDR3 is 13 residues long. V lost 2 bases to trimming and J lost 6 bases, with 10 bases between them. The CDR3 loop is CAISEDSHHGYTF. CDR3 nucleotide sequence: TGTGCCATCAGTGAGGACAGCCATCATGGCTACACCTTC.

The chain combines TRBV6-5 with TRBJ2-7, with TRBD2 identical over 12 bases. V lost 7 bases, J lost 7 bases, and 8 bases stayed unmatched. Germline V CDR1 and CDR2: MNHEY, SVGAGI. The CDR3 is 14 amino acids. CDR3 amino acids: CASKRTSGIAEQYF. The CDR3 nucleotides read TGTGCCAGCAAGAGGACTAGCGGGATCGCTGAGCAGTACTTC.

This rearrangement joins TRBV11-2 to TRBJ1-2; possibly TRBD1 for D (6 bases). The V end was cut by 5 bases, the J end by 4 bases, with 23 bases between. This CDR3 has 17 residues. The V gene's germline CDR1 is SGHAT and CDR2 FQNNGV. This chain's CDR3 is CASSLSGGRVGAYGYTF. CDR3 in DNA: TGTGCCAGCAGCCTCTCGGGGGGCCGCGTTGGAGCCTATGGCTACACCTTC. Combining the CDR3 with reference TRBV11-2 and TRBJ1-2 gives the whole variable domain EAGVAQSPRYKIIEKRQSVAFWCNPISGHATLYWYQQILGQGPKLLIQFQNNGVVDDSQLPKDRFSAERLKGVDSTLKIQPAKLEDSAVYLCASSLSGGRVGAYGYTFGSGTRLTVV.

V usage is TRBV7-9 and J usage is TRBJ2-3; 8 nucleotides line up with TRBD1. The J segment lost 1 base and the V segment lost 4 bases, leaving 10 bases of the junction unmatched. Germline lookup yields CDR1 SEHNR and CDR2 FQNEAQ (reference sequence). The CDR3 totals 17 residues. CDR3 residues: CASSSAVGTGGTDTQYF. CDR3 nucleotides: TGTGCCAGCAGCTCAGCAGTCGGGACAGGAGGCACAGATACGCAGTATTTT.

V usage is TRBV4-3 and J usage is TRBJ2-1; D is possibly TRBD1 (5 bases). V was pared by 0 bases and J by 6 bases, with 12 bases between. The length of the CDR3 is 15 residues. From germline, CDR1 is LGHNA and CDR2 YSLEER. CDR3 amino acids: CASSQDGALFNEQFF. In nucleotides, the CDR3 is TGCGCCAGCAGCCAAGATGGGGCCCTATTCAATGAGCAGTTCTTC.

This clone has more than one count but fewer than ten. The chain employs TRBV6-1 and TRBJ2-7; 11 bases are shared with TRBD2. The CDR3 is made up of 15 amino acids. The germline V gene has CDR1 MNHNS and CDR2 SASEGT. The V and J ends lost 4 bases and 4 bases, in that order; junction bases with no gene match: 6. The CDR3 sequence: CASSGSSGRYYEQYF. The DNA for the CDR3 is TGTGCCAGCAGTGGATCTAGCGGGAGGTATTACGAGCAGTACTTC.

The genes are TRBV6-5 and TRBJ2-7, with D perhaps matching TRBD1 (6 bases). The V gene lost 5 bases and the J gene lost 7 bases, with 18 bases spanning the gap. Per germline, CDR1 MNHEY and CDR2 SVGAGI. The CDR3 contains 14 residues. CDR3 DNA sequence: TGTGCCAGCAGTCGGACAGCGAATAGAGGGGAGCAGTACTTC. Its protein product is CASSRTANRGEQYF.

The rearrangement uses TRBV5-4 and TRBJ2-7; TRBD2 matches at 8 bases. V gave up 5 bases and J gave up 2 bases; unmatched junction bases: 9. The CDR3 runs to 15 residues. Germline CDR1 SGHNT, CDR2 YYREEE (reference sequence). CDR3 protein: CASSLAGGRAYEQYF. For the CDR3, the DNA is TGTGCCAGCAGTCTCGCGGGGGGACGGGCCTACGAGCAGTACTTC.

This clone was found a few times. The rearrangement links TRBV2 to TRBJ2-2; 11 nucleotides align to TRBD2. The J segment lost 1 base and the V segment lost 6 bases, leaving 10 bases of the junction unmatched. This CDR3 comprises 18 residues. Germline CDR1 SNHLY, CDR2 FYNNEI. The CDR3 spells CASRSEGGLAGNTGELFF. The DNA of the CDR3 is TGTGCCAGCAGGTCGGAAGGTGGACTAGCGGGGAACACCGGGGAGCTGTTTTTT.

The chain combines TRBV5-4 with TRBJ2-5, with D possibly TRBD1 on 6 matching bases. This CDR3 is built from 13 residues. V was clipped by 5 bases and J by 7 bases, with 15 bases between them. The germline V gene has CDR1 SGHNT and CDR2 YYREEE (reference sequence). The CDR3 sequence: CASRRDTEGTQYF. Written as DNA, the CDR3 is TGTGCCAGCAGACGGGACACCGAGGGGACCCAGTACTTC.

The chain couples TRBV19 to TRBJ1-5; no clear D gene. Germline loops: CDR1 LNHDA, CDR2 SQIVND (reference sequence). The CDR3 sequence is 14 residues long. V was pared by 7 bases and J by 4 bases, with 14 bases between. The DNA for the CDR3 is TGTGCCAGTACCGGGTTACGATATAATCAGCCCCAGCATTTT. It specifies CASTGLRYNQPQHF. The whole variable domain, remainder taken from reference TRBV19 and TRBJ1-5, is DGGITQSPKYLFRKEGQNVTLSCEQNLNHDAMYWYRQDPGQGLRLIYYSQIVNDFQKGDIAEGYSVSREKKESFPLTVTSAQKNPTAFYLCASTGLRYNQPQHFGDGTRLSIL.

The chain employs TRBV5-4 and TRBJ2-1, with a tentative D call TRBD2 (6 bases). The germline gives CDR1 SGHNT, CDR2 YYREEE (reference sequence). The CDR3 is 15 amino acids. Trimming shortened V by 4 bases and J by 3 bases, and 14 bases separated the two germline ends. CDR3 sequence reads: CASSPRDFIYNEQFF. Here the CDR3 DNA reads TGTGCCAGCAGCCCCCGGGACTTCATCTACAATGAGCAGTTCTTC.

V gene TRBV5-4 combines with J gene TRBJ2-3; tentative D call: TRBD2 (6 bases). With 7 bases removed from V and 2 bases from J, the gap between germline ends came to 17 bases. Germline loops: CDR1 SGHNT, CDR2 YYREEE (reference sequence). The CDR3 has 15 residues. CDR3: CASHFGGSITDTQYF. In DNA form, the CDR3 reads TGTGCCAGCCACTTTGGGGGGAGCATCACAGATACGCAGTATTTT.

The CDR3 DNA reads as TGTGCCAGCAGTCATAAGACAGGGACCCTCTACGAGCAGTACTTC. Protein product: CASSHKTGTLYEQYF. The chain carries TRBV5-4 and TRBJ2-7, with 7 positions matching TRBD1. V gave up 5 bases and J gave up 3 bases; unmatched junction bases: 11. Germline-derived CDR1 and CDR2 are SGHNT and YYREEE (reference sequence). The CDR3 is made up of 15 amino acids.

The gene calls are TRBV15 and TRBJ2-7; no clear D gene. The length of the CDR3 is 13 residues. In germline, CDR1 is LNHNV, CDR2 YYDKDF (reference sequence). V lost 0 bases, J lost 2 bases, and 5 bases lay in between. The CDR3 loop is CATSRDLPYEQYF. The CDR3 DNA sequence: TGTGCCACCAGCAGAGATCTTCCCTACGAGCAGTACTTC.

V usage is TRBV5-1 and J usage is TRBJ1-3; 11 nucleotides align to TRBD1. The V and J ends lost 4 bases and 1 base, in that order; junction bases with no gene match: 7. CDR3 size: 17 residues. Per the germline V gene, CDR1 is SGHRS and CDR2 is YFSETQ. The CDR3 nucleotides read TGCGCCAGCAGCGCCGGGGACAGGGGGTCATCTGGAAACACCATATATTTT. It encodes CASSAGDRGSSGNTIYF.

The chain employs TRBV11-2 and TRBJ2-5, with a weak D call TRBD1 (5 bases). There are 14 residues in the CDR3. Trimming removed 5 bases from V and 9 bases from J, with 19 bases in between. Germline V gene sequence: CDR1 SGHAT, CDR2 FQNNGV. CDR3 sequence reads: CASSQIPGKMPQYF. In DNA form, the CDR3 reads TGTGCCAGCAGCCAAATTCCAGGGAAAATGCCCCAGTACTTC.

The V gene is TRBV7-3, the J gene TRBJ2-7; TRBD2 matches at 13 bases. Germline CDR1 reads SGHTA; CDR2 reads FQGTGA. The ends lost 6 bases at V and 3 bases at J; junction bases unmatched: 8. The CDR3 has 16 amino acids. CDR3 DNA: TGTGCCAGCAGTCGAACTAGCGGGGGGGCAGTCTACGAGCAGTACTTC. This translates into CASSRTSGGAVYEQYF.

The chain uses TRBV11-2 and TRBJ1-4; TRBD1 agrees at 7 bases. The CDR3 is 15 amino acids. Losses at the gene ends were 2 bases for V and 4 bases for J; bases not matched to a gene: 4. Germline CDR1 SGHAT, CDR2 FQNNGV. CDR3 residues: CASSLHRGNNEKLFF. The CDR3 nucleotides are TGTGCCAGCAGCTTACACAGGGGCAATAATGAAAAACTGTTTTTT.

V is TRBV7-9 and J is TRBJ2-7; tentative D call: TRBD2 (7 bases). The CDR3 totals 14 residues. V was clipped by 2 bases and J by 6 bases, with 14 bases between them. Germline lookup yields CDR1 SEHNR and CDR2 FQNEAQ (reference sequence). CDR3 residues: CASSLRGGVGEQYF. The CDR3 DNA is TGTGCCAGCAGCTTACGAGGGGGGGTCGGCGAGCAGTACTTC.

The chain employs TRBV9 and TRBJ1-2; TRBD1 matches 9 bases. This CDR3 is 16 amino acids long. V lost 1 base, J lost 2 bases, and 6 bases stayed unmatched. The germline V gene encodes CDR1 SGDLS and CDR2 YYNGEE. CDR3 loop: CASSVTGQGTNYGYTF. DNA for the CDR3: TGTGCCAGCAGCGTAACGGGACAGGGAACCAACTATGGCTACACCTTC.

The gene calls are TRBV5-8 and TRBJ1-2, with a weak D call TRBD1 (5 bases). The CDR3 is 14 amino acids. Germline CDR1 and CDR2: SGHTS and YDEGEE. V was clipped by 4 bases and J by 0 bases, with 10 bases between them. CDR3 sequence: CASSPQVTNYGYTF. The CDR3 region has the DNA TGTGCCAGCAGCCCACAGGTTACTAACTATGGCTACACCTTC. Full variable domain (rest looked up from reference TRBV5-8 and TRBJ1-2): EAGVTQSPTHLIKTRGQQATLRCSPISGHTSVYWYQQALGLGLQFLLWYDEGEERNRGNFPPRFSGRQFPNYSSELNVNALELEDSALYLCASSPQVTNYGYTFGSGTRLTVV.

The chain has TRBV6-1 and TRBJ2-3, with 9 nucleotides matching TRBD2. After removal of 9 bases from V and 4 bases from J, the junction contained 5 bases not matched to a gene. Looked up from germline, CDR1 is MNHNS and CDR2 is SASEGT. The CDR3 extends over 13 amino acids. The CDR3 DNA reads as TGTGCCAGTTGTAGCGGGAGTCCAGATACGCAGTATTTT. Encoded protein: CASCSGSPDTQYF.

The CDR3: CASSPRGAKEKLFF. CDR3 bases: TGTGCCAGCTCACCACGGGGAGCCAAGGAAAAACTGTTTTTT. V gene TRBV18 combines with J gene TRBJ1-4, with D hard to call. V was shortened by 1 base and J by 8 bases, with 11 bases between the two germline ends. The CDR3 totals 14 residues. The V gene's germline CDR1 is KGHSH and CDR2 LQKENI.

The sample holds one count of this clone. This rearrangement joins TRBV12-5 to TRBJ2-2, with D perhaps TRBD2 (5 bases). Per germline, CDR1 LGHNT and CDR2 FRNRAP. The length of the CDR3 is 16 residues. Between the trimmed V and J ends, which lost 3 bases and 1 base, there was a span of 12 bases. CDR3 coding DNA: TGTGCTAGTGGTTTAGCGGCCCCTCGGAACACCGGGGAGCTGTTTTTT. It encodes CASGLAAPRNTGELFF. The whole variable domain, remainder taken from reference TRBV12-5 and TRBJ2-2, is DARVTQTPRHKVTEMGQEVTMRCQPILGHNTVFWYRQTMMQGLELLAYFRNRAPLDDSGMPKDRFSAEMPDATLATLKIQPSEPRDSAVYFCASGLAAPRNTGELFFGEGSRLTVL.

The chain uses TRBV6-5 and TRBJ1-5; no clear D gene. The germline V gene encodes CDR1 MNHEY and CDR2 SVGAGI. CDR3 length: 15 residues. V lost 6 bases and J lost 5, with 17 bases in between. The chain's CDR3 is CASSSGAVGDQPQHF. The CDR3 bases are TGTGCCAGCAGCTCAGGTGCGGTCGGGGATCAGCCCCAGCATTTT.

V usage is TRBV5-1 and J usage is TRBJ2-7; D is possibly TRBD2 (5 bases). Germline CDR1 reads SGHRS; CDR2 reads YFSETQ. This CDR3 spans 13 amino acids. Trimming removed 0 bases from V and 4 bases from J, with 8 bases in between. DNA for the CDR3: TGCGCCAGCAGCTTGGGAACGGGGTACGAGCAGTACTTC. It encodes CASSLGTGYEQYF.

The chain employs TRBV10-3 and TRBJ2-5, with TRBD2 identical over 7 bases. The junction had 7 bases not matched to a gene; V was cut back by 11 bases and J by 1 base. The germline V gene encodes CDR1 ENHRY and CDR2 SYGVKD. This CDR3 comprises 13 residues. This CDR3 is CAGTIAGQETQYF. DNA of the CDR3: TGTGCCGGTACCATAGCGGGCCAAGAGACCCAGTACTTC.

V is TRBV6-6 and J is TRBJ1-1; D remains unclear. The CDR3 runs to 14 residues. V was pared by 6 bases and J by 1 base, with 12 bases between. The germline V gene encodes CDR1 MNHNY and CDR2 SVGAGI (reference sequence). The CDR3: CASSPPTENTEAFF. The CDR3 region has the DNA TGTGCCAGCAGCCCTCCAACAGAGAACACTGAAGCTTTCTTT.

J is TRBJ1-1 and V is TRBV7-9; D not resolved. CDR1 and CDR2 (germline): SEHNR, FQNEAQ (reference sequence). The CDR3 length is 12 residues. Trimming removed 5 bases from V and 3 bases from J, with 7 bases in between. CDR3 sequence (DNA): TGTGCCAGCAGCCCCGGGGACACTGAAGCTTTCTTT. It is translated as CASSPGDTEAFF.

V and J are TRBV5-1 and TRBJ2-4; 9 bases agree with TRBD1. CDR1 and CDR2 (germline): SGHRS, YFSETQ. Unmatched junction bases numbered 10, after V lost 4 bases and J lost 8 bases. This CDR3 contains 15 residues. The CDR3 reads CASSQGTGLIYIQYF. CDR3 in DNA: TGCGCCAGCAGCCAGGGGACAGGGCTTATCTACATTCAGTACTTC.

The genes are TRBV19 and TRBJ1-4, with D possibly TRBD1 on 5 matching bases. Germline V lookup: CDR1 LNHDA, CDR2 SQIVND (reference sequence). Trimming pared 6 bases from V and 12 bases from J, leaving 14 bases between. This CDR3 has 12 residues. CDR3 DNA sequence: TGTGCCAGTAGCTACAGGACGGGGGAACTGTTTTTT. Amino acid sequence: CASSYRTGELFF.